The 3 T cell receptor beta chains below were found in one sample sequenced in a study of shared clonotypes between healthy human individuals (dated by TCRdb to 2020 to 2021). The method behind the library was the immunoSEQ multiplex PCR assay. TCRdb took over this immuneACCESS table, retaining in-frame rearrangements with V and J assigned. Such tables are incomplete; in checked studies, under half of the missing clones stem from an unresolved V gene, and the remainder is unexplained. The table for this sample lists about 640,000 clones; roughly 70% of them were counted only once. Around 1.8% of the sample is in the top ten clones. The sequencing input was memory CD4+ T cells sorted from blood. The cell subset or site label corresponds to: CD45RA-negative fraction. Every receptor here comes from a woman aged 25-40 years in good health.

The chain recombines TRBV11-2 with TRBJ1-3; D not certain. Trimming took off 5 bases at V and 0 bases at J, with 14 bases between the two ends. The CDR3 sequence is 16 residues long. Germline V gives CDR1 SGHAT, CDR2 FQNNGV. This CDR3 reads CASSPHGTLSGNTIYF. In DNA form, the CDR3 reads TGTGCCAGCAGCCCTCATGGTACCCTCTCTGGAAACACCATATATTTT.

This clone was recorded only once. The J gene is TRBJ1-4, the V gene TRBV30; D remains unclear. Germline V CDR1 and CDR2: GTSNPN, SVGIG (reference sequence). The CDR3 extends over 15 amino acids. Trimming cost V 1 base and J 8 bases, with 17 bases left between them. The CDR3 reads CAWSAFSNLGEKLFF. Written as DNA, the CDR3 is TGTGCCTGGAGTGCCTTCAGCAACCTCGGCGAAAAACTGTTTTTT.

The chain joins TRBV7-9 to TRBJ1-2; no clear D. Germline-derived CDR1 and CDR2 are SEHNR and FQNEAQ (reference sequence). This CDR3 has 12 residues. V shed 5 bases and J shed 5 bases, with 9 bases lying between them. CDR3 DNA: TGTGCCAGCAGCCCCGACGGATATGGCTACACCTTC. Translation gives CASSPDGYGYTF.